This entry lists 21 T cell receptor beta chains sequenced from one sample in a study of cytomegalovirus exposure and HLA in healthy donors. Amplification used 60 Vbeta primers and 13 Jbeta primers. The repertoire was sequenced with immunoSEQ multiplex PCR; TCRdb's copy has only in-frame clones and lacks some. Seen here are roughly 200,000 clones, 70% to 85% observed once, and the top ten hold 2.7%. The sequencing input was PBMCs. The receptor set was obtained from an older woman in good health and CMV-seropositive.

The rearrangement uses TRBV9 and TRBJ1-1; TRBD1 might be the D (6 bases). Looked up from germline, CDR1 is SGDLS and CDR2 is YYNGEE. This CDR3 region has 13 residues. V was cut by 0 bases and J by 10 bases, with 13 bases left in between. CDR3 DNA: TGTGCCAGCAGCGTAGCCTATGGGGGGGCAGCTTTCTTT. Amino acids: CASSVAYGGAAFF.

This chain connects TRBV6-4 to TRBJ2-1; TRBD2 might be the D (5 bases). The CDR3 covers 13 residues. V was pared by 6 bases and J by 9 bases, with 15 bases between. Germline V gene sequence: CDR1 MRHNA, CDR2 SNTAGT. The CDR3 region has the DNA TGTGCCAGCAGCTGGACCTCCGAGGGTGAGCAGTTCTTC. It codes for CASSWTSEGEQFF.

This sequence joins TRBV30 and TRBJ1-2; TRBD1 is a possible D gene (5 bases). This CDR3 has 13 residues. The germline V gene has CDR1 GTSNPN and CDR2 SVGIG (reference sequence). Trimming removed 0 bases from V and 5 bases from J, with 10 bases in between. CDR3 coding DNA: TGTGCCTGGAGTGTACGGGGGGTTTATGGCTACACCTTC. This sequence encodes CAWSVRGVYGYTF.

The chain recombines TRBV5-8 with TRBJ1-1; 7 nucleotides line up with TRBD1. Losses at the gene ends were 4 bases for V and 5 bases for J; bases not matched to a gene: 5. Per the germline V gene, CDR1 is SGHTS and CDR2 is YDEGEE. The length of the CDR3 is 13 residues. Written as DNA, the CDR3 is TGTGCCAGCAGCCGAGACAGGGCTACTGAAGCTTTCTTT. Its protein product is CASSRDRATEAFF.

The chain links TRBV9 to TRBJ1-5; possibly TRBD1 for D (6 bases). The germline V and J ends were trimmed by 1 base and 5 bases, with 13 bases remaining between them. This CDR3 contains 15 residues. The germline V gene has CDR1 SGDLS and CDR2 YYNGEE. The DNA of the CDR3 is TGTGCCAGCAGCGTATTGGGGGCACCCGATCAGCCCCAGCATTTT. Encoded protein: CASSVLGAPDQPQHF.

The chain has TRBV9 and TRBJ2-1; the match to TRBD2 covers 11 bases. The CDR3 has 15 amino acids. Losses at the gene ends were 7 bases for V and 9 bases for J; bases not matched to a gene: 12. Germline V gene lookup returns CDR1 SGDLS and CDR2 YYNGEE. For the CDR3, the DNA is TGTGCCAGCCGCGGTAGCGGGGGGGCCTTGGGTGAGCAGTTCTTC. Protein sequence: CASRGSGGALGEQFF.

This clone was picked up one time. The chain carries TRBV5-1 and TRBJ2-5; 7 nucleotides align to TRBD1. Trimming removed 5 bases from V and 2 bases from J; junction bases left unmatched: 9. CDR1 and CDR2 from the germline V gene are SGHRS and YFSETQ. CDR3 length: 15 amino acids. CDR3 sequence (DNA): TGCGCCAGCAGAATCCTCGGGACAGCGCAAGAGACCCAGTACTTC. Its translation is CASRILGTAQETQYF.

This chain connects TRBV18 to TRBJ2-1; no clear D gene. Germline V gene lookup returns CDR1 KGHSH and CDR2 LQKENI. The V end was cut by 3 bases, the J end by 1 base, with 4 bases between. CDR3 length: 13 amino acids. CDR3 nucleotide sequence: TGTGCCAGCTCACCTCCGTCCTACAATGAGCAGTTCTTC. Translated: CASSPPSYNEQFF.

The chain employs TRBV2 and TRBJ1-2; 7 bases match TRBD1. The J segment lost 8 bases and the V segment lost 6 bases, leaving 6 bases of the junction unmatched. Germline V gives CDR1 SNHLY, CDR2 FYNNEI. CDR3 size: 12 residues. This CDR3 reads CASSADRAGYTF. The CDR3 DNA reads as TGTGCCAGCAGCGCTGACAGGGCGGGCTACACCTTC. Full variable domain (outside the CDR3, taken from reference TRBV2 and TRBJ1-2): EPEVTQTPSHQVTQMGQEVILRCVPISNHLYFYWYRQILGQKVEFLVSFYNNEISEKSEIFDDQFSVERPDGSNFTLKIRSTKLEDSAMYFCASSADRAGYTFGSGTRLTVV.

The sample holds one count of this clone. The CDR3 coding sequence is TGTGCCAGCAGTAGTCTTAGGGGGCCCCTTGGAAACACCATATATTTT. Amino acid sequence: CASSSLRGPLGNTIYF. The rearrangement uses TRBV28 and TRBJ1-3, with 7 bases aligning to TRBD1. This CDR3 comprises 16 residues. J lost 3 bases, V lost 5 bases, and 10 bases had no gene match. Per germline, CDR1 MDHEN and CDR2 SYDVKM. The variable domain in full, with the rest retrieved from reference TRBV28 and TRBJ1-3, is DVKVTQSSRYLVKRTGEKVFLECVQDMDHENMFWYRQDPGLGLRLIYFSYDVKMKEKGDIPEGYSVSREKKERFSLILESASTNQTSMYLCASSSLRGPLGNTIYFGEGSWLTVV.

The chain uses TRBV4-3 and TRBJ2-2; 12 bases line up with TRBD1. The J segment lost 6 bases and the V segment lost 4 bases, leaving 9 bases of the junction unmatched. CDR1 LGHNA and CDR2 YSLEER come from the germline V gene. The CDR3 contains 17 residues. The CDR3 bases are TGCGCCAGCAGCCTCTCGGGACAGGGGGCAGGGGCCGGGGAGCTGTTTTTT. It yields the protein CASSLSGQGAGAGELFF.

This clone was recorded a few times. The rearrangement links TRBV6-1 to TRBJ2-1, with 7 bases aligning to TRBD2. Unmatched junction bases numbered 5, after V lost 2 bases and J lost 4 bases. Looked up from germline, CDR1 is MNHNS and CDR2 is SASEGT. This CDR3 is built from 15 residues. The CDR3 loop reads CASSERLAEYNEQFF. The CDR3 nucleotides read TGTGCCAGCAGTGAAAGGCTAGCGGAATACAATGAGCAGTTCTTC.

This rearrangement joins TRBV27 to TRBJ2-7; tentatively, D is TRBD1 (6 bases). Germline V gives CDR1 MNHEY, CDR2 SMNVEV (reference sequence). Between the trimmed V and J ends, which lost 10 bases and 2 bases, there was a span of 12 bases. There are 12 residues in the CDR3. For the CDR3, the DNA is TGTGCCACCCACAGGGTAACCTACGAGCAGTACTTC. Amino acids: CATHRVTYEQYF.

The chain employs TRBV14 and TRBJ1-4; 8 nucleotides align to TRBD1. V trimming: 2 bases; J trimming: 4 bases; junction bases outside the gene matches: 6. Germline CDR1 reads SGHDN; CDR2 reads FVKESK. The CDR3 contains 16 residues. The CDR3 is CASSQTGGDFNEKLFF. Here the CDR3 DNA reads TGTGCCAGCAGCCAAACAGGGGGAGACTTTAATGAAAAACTGTTTTTT. Drawing the rest from reference TRBV14 and TRBJ1-4, the complete variable domain is EAGVTQFPSHSVIEKGQTVTLRCDPISGHDNLYWYRRVMGKEIKFLLHFVKESKQDESGMPNNRFLAERTGGTYSTLKVQPAELEDSGVYFCASSQTGGDFNEKLFFGSGTQLSVL.

The chain links TRBV9 to TRBJ2-1; no definite D call. The V end was cut by 0 bases, the J end by 7 bases, with 11 bases between. Germline V CDR1 and CDR2: SGDLS, YYNGEE. The CDR3 has 14 residues. The CDR3 reads CASSVGDIPNEQFF. CDR3 DNA sequence: TGTGCCAGCAGCGTAGGAGACATCCCTAATGAGCAGTTCTTC.

V gene TRBV2 combines with J gene TRBJ2-2; TRBD1 aligns across 7 bases. CDR3 size: 15 residues. Germline CDR1 reads SNHLY; CDR2 reads FYNNEI. Trimming at V came to 5 bases and at J to 0 bases, leaving 3 bases not matched to a gene. The CDR3 region has the DNA TGTGCCAGCAGTAGACAGGGCCCGAACACCGGGGAGCTGTTTTTT. This encodes CASSRQGPNTGELFF.

Only a few counts were recorded for this clone. CDR3: CASSPFRSSYEQYF. Written as DNA, the CDR3 is TGTGCCAGCAGCCCCTTTAGGAGCTCCTACGAGCAGTACTTC. The rearrangement uses TRBV7-9 and TRBJ2-7, with D unresolved. The CDR3 runs to 14 residues. Germline loops: CDR1 SEHNR, CDR2 FQNEAQ (reference sequence). V was trimmed by 5 bases and J by 0 bases, leaving 11 bases between them.

Comments on this clone: A read error may produce the germline difference seen at one junction end. The chain's CDR3 is CSSSSLGYTF. CDR3 in DNA: TGTTCCAGCAGCTCACTGGGCTACACCTTC. The V and J genes are TRBV7-9 and TRBJ1-2; D not certain. The CDR3 loop spans 10 amino acids. Germline CDR1 is SEHNR and CDR2 is FQNEAQ (reference sequence).

The genes are TRBV13 and TRBJ2-3, with a possible D match to TRBD2 (7 bases). Germline values: CDR1 PRHDT, CDR2 FYEKMQ (reference sequence). The CDR3 is 21 residues long. Between the trimmed V and J ends, which lost 1 base and 4 bases, there was a span of 30 bases. This CDR3 is CASSLDFRGGGGDPEADTQYF. DNA of the CDR3: TGTGCCAGCAGCTTAGATTTCAGGGGCGGGGGAGGTGACCCTGAGGCAGATACGCAGTATTTT.

The count of this clone is one. The rearrangement uses TRBV30 and TRBJ1-2; 9 nucleotides agree with TRBD1. V lost 5 bases and J lost 7; bases outside the gene matches: 5. Germline lookup yields CDR1 GTSNPN and CDR2 SVGIG (reference sequence). The CDR3 is 12 amino acids. CDR3 DNA sequence: TGTGCCTGGGGGGGACAGGGCGGTGGCTACACCTTC. Translating it yields CAWGGQGGGYTF.

This chain uses TRBV5-4 with TRBJ2-5, with 16 bases aligning to TRBD2. Trimming took 5 bases from V and 11 from J; bases not matched to a gene: 12. There are 16 residues in the CDR3. Per germline, CDR1 SGHNT and CDR2 YYREEE (reference sequence). This chain's CDR3 is CASRPGLAGGLREQYF. CDR3 coding DNA: TGTGCCAGCAGACCGGGACTAGCGGGAGGGTTAAGAGAGCAGTACTTC.